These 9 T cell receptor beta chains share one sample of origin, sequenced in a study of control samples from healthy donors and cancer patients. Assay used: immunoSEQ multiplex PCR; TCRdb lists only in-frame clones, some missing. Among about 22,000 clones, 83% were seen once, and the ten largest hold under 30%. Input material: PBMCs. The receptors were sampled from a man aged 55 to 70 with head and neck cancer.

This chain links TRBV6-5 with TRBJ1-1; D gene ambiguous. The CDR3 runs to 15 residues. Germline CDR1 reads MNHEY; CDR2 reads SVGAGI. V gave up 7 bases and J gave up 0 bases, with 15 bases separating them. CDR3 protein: CASTLGGYLNTEAFF. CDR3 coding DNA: TGTGCCAGCACCCTTGGAGGGTATTTGAACACTGAAGCTTTCTTT.

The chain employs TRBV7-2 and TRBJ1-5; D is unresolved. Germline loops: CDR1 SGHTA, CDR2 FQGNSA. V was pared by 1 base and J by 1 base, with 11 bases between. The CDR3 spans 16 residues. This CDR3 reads CASSLDSTSSNQPQHF. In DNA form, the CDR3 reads TGTGCCAGCAGCTTAGACTCGACGAGCAGCAATCAGCCCCAGCATTTT. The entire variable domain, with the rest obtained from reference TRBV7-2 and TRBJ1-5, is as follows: GAGVSQSPSNKVTEKGKDVELRCDPISGHTALYWYRQSLGQGLEFLIYFQGNSAPDKSGLPSDRFSAERTGGSVSTLTIQRTQQEDSAVYLCASSLDSTSSNQPQHFGDGTRLSIL.

Here the CDR3 reads CAWRSGGGTDTQYF. The CDR3 region has the DNA TGTGCCTGGCGTAGCGGGGGGGGCACAGATACGCAGTATTTT. This chain links TRBV30 with TRBJ2-3, with TRBD2 matching 11 bases. The CDR3 contains 14 residues. V gave up 5 bases and J gave up 1 base; unmatched junction bases: 2. Looked up from germline, CDR1 is GTSNPN and CDR2 is SVGIG (reference sequence).

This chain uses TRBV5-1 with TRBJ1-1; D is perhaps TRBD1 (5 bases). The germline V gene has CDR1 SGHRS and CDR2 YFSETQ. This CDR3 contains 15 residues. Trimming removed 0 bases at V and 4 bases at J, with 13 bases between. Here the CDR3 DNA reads TGCGCCAGCAGCTTGGGACAGTATTTAGGCACTGAAGCTTTCTTT. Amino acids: CASSLGQYLGTEAFF.

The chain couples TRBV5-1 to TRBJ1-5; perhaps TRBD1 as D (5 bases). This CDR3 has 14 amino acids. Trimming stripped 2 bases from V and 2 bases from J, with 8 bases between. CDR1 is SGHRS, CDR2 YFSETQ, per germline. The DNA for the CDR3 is TGCGCCAGCAGCTTAGGGGCTGGCAATCAGCCCCAGCATTTT. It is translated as CASSLGAGNQPQHF. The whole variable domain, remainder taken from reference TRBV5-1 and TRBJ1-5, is KAGVTQTPRYLIKTRGQQVTLSCSPISGHRSVSWYQQTPGQGLQFLFEYFSETQRNKGNFPGRFSGRQFSNSRSEMNVSTLELGDSALYLCASSLGAGNQPQHFGDGTRLSIL.

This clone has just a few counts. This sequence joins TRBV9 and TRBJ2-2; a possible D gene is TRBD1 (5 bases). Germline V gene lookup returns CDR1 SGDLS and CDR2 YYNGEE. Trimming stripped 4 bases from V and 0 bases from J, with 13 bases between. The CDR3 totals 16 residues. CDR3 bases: TGTGCCAGCAGCCCAAGACAGACCCCGAACACCGGGGAGCTGTTTTTT. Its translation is CASSPRQTPNTGELFF.

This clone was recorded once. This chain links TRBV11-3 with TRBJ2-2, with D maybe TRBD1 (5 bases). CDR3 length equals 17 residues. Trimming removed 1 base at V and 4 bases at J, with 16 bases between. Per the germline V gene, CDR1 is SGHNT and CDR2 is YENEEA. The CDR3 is CASSLGTFLSSTGELFF. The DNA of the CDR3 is TGTGCCAGCAGCTTAGGGACATTTCTGTCAAGCACCGGGGAGCTGTTTTTT.

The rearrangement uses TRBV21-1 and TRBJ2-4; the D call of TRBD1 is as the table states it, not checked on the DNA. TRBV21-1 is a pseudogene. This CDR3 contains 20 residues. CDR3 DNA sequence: TGTGCCAGCAGCAAACCACCCGGGACAGGGAAGGTAAAGGCCAAAAACATTCAGTACTTC. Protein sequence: CASSKPPGTGKVKAKNIQYF.

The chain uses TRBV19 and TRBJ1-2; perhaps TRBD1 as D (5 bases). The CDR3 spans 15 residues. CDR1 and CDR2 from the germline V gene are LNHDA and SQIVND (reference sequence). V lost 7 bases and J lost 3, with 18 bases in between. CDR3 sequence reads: CASTPGGGYDYGYTF. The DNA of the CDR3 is TGTGCCAGTACCCCCGGGGGGGGGTACGACTATGGCTACACCTTC.